This TCR beta chain was observed in a study of T cells in Graves' hyperthyroidism and ophthalmopathy. Study-wide results and caveats: Ophthalmopathy onset followed model prediction by a median roughly 6.5 months.

Fresh peripheral blood, about 9.9 ml, yielded the PBMCs. CDR1 is SQVTM and CDR2 is ANQGSEA in the germline V gene. The CDR3 extends over 13 amino acids. V shed 4 bases and J shed 3 bases, with 13 bases lying between them. As to this clonotype: Its matching antigen is unknown.

Researchers amplified the TCR beta CDR3 regions from RNA transcripts. The HTBI set primed first-round TCR CDR3 RT-PCR. TCRdb reprocessed the multiplex PCR reads via MiXCR and lists one record per CDR3 protein. Here the sample spans approximately 490,000 distinct CDR3 sequences, approximately 23% being singletons. This chain uses TRBV29-1 with TRBJ2-7; D tentatively fits TRBD1 or TRBD2 (5 bases each). The sequencing sample was made of blood. The receptor comes from a woman in her sixties or seventies with Graves' ophthalmopathy. The CDR3 region has the DNA TGCAGCGTTGGAGGGGCTAGCTACTACGAGCAGTACTTC. This codes for CSVGGASYYEQYF.